This TCR beta chain was obtained from a study of PD-L1 blockade in urothelial cancer. About the research overall: Atezolizumab at 1,200 mg intravenously every 3 weeks was started by patients around 2014. Prior chemotherapy regimens per patient numbered 0 to 3.

The time point here: pretreatment peripheral blood. For each patient, 1 to 8 samples were obtained, pretreatment and on-treatment. Only in-frame clones appear in the TCRdb table, and some are missing; sequencing was by immunoSEQ multiplex PCR. In the table there are approximately 45,000 clones, about 81% of which are singletons. CDR1 is SGHTA, CDR2 FQGNSA, per germline. The CDR3 contains 14 residues. Trimming stripped 1 base from V and 8 bases from J, with 14 bases between. The chain is built from TRBV7-2 and TRBJ1-1; maybe TRBD1 (6 bases). The source material was PBMCs, sampled around atezolizumab (anti-PD-L1) treatment. This TCR derives from a middle-aged man with urothelial cancer. CDR3 sequence reads: CASSLGGGAVEAFF. The CDR3 nucleotides read TGTGCCAGCAGCTTAGGAGGGGGGGCTGTGGAAGCTTTCTTT.